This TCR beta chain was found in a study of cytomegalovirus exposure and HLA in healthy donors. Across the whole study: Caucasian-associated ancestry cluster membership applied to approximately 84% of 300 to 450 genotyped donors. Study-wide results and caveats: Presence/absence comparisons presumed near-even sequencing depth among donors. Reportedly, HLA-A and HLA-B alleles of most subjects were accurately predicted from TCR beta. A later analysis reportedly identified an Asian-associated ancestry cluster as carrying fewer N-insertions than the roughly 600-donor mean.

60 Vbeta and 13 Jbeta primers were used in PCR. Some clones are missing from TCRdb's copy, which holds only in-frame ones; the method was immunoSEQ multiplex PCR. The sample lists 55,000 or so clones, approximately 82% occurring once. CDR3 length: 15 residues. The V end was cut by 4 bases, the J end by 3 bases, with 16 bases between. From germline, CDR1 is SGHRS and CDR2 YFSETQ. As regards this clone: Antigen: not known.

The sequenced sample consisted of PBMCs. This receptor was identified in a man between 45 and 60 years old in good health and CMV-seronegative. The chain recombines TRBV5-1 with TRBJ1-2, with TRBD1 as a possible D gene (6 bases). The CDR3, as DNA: TGCGCCAGCAGCCCTGGCGACAGGACCGACTATGGCTACACCTTC. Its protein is CASSPGDRTDYGYTF.